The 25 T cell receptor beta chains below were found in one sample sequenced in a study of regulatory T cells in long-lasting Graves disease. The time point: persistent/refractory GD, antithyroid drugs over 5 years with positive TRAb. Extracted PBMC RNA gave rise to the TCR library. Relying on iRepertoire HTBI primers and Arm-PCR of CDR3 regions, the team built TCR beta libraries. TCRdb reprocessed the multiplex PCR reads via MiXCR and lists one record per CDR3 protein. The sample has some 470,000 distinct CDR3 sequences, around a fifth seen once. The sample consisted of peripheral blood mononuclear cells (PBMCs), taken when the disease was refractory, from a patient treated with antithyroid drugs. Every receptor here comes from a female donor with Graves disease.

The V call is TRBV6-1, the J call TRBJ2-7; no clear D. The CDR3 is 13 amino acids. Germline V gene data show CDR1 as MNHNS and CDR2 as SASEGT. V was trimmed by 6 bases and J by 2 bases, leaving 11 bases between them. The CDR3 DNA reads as TGTGCCAGCAGCCCCGTTGCTGCCTACGAGCAGTACTTC. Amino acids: CASSPVAAYEQYF.

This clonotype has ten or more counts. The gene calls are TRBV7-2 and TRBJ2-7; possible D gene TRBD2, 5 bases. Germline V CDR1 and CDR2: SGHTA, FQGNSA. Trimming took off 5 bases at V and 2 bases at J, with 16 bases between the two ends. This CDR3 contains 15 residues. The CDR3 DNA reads TGTGCCAGCAGCCCCCAGGAGGCGATGACCTACGAGCAGTACTTC. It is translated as CASSPQEAMTYEQYF.

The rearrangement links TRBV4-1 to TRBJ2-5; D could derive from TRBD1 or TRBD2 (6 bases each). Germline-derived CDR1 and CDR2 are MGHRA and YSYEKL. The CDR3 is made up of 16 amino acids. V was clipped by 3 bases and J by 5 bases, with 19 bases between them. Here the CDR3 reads CASSHLLSRGRETQYF. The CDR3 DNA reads TGCGCCAGCAGCCACCTACTCTCTAGGGGGAGGGAGACCCAGTACTTC.

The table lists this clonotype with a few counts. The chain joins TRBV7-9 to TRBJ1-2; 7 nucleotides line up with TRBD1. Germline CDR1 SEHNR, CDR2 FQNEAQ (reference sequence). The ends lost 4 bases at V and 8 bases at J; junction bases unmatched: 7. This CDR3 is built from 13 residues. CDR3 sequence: CASSSTGAIGYTF. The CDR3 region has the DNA TGTGCCAGCAGCTCTACAGGGGCCATAGGCTACACCTTC.

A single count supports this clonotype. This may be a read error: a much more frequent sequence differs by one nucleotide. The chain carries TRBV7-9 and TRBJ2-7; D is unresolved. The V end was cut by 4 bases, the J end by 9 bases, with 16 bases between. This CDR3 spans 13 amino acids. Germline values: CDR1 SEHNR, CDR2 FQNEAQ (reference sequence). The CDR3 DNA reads TGTGCCAGCAGCTCAGACCTTCACCACGGGCAGTACTTC. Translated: CASSSDLHHGQYF.

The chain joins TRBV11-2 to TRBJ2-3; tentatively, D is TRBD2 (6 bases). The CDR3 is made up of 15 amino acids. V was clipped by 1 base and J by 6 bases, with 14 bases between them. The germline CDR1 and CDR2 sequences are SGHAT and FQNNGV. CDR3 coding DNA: TGTGCCAGCAGCTTAGTCGGGACTCAAGTGGATACGCAGTATTTT. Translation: CASSLVGTQVDTQYF.

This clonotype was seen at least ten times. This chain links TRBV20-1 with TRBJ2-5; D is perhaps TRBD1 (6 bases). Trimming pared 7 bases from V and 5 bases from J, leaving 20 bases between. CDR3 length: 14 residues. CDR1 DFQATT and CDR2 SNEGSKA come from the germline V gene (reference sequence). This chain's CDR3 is CSGTGFGLRETQYF. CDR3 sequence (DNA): TGCAGTGGAACAGGGTTCGGGTTGAGGGAGACCCAGTACTTC.

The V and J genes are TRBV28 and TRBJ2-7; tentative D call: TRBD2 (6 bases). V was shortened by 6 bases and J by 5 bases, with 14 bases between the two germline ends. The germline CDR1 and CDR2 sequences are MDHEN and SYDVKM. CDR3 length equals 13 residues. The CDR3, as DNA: TGTGCCAGCAGCGCCCCAGGAGGGCACGAGCAGTACTTC. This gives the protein CASSAPGGHEQYF.

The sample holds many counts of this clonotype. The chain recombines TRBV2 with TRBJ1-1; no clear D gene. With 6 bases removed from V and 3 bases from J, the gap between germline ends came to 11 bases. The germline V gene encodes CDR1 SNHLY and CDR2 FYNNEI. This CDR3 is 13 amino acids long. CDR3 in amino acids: CASRALSYTEAFF. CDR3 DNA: TGTGCCAGCAGGGCACTGAGCTACACTGAAGCTTTCTTT.

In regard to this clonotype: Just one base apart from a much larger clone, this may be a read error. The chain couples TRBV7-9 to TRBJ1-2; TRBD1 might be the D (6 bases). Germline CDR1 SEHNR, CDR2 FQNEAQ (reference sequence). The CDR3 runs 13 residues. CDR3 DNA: TGTGCCAGCAGCTTCTCAGGGGCGCAGGGCTACGCCTTC. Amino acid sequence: CASSFSGAQGYAF.

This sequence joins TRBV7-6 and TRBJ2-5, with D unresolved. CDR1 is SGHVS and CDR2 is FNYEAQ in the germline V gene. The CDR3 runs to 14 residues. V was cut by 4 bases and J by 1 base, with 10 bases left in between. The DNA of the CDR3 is TGTGCCAGCAGCTACGGCGTGACCCAAGAGACCCAGTACTTC. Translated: CASSYGVTQETQYF. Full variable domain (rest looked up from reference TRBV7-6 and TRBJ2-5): GAGVSQSPRYKVTKRGQDVALRCDPISGHVSLYWYRQALGQGPEFLTYFNYEAQQDKSGLPNDRFSAERPEGSISTLTIQRTEQRDSAMYRCASSYGVTQETQYFGPGTRLLVL.

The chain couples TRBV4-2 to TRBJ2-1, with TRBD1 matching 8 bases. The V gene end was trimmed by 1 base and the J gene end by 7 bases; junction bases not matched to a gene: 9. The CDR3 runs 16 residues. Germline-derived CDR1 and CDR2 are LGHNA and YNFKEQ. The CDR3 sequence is CASSQGGQGASNEQFF. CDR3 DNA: TGTGCCAGCAGCCAAGGAGGGCAGGGGGCAAGTAATGAGCAGTTCTTC.

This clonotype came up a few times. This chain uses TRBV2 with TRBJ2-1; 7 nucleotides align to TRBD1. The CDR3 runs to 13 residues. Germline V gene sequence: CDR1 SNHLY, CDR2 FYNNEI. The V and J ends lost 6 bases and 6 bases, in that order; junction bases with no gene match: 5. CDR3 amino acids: CASRTTGFNEQFF. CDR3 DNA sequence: TGTGCCAGCAGGACGACAGGGTTCAATGAGCAGTTCTTC.

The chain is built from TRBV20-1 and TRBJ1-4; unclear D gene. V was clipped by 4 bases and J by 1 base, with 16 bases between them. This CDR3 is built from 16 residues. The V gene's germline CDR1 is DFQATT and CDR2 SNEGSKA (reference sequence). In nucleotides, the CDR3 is TGCAGTGCTATCCATACCCCAGTGGGAACTAATGAAAAACTGTTTTTT. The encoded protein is CSAIHTPVGTNEKLFF.

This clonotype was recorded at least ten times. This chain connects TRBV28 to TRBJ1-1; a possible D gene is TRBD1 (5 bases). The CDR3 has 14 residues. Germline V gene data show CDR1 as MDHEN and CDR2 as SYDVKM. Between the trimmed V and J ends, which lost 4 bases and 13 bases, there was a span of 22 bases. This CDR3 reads CASSSPGATDKGFF. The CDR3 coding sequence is TGTGCCAGCAGTTCACCCGGGGCAACCGACAAAGGTTTCTTT.

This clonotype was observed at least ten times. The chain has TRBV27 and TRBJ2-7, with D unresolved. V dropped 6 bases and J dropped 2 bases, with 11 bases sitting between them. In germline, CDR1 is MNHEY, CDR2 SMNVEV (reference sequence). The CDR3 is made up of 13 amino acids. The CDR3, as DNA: TGTGCCAGCAGCCCCCGCGTCACCTACGAGCAGTACTTC. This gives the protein CASSPRVTYEQYF.

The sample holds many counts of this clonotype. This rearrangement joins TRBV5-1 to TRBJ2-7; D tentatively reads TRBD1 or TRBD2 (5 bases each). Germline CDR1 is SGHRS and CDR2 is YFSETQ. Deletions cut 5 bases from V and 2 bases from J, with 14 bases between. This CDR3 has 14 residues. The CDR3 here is CASRPGTTAYEQYF. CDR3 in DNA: TGCGCCAGCAGACCCGGGACCACCGCCTACGAGCAGTACTTC.

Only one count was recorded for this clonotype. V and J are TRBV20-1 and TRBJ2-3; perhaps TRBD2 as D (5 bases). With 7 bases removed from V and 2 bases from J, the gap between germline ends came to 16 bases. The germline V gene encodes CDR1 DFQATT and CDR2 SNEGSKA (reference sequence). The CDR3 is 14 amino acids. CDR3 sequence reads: CSVNVARFTDTQYF. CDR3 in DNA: TGCAGTGTAAACGTAGCGAGATTCACAGATACGCAGTATTTT.

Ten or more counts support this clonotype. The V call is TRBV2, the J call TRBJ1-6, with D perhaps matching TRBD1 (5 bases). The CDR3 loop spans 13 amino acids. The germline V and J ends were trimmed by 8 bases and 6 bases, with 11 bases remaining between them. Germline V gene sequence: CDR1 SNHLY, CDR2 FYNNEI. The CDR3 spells CASLLDSNSPLHF. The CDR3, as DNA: TGTGCCAGCCTTCTCGACAGTAATTCACCCCTCCACTTT. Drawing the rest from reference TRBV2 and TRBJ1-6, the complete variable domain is EPEVTQTPSHQVTQMGQEVILRCVPISNHLYFYWYRQILGQKVEFLVSFYNNEISEKSEIFDDQFSVERPDGSNFTLKIRSTKLEDSAMYFCASLLDSNSPLHFGNGTRLTVT.

CDR3 loop: CASSFGLAGSSEQYF. CDR3 DNA sequence: TGTGCCAGCAGCTTTGGCCTAGCGGGATCAAGCGAGCAGTACTTC. This rearrangement joins TRBV13 to TRBJ2-7, with 9 bases aligning to TRBD2. The junction had 9 bases not matched to a gene; V was cut back by 3 bases and J by 6 bases. The CDR3 contains 15 residues. From germline, CDR1 is PRHDT and CDR2 FYEKMQ (reference sequence). Full variable domain (rest looked up from reference TRBV13 and TRBJ2-7): AAGVIQSPRHLIKEKRETATLKCYPIPRHDTVYWYQQGPGQDPQFLISFYEKMQSDKGSIPDRFSAQQFSDYHSELNMSSLELGDSALYFCASSFGLAGSSEQYFGPGTRLTVT.

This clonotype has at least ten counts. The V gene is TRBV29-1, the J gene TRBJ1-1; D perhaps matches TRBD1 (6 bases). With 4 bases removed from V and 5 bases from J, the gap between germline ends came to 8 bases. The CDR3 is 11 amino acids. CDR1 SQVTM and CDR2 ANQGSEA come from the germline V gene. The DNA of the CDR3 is TGCAGCGTTGCCAGGGGTACTGAAGCTTTCTTT. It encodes CSVARGTEAFF. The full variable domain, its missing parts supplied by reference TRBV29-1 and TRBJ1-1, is SAVISQKPSRDICQRGTSLTIQCQVDSQVTMMFWYRQQPGQSLTLIATANQGSEATYESGFVIDKFPISRPNLTFSTLTVSNMSPEDSSIYLCSVARGTEAFFGQGTRLTVV.

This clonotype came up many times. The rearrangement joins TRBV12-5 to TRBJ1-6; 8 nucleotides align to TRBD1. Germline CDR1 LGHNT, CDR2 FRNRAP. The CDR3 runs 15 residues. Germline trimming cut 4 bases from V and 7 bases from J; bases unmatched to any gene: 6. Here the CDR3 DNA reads TGTGCTAGTGGTTCCAGGACAGGGTTAAATTCACCCCTCCACTTT. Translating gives CASGSRTGLNSPLHF.

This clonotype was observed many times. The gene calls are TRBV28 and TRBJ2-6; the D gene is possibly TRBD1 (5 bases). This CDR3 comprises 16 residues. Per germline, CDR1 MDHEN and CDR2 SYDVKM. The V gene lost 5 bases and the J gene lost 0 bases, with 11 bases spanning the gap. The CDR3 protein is CASSRGLRSGANVLTF. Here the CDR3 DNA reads TGTGCCAGCAGTAGGGGTCTTCGCTCTGGGGCCAACGTCCTGACTTTC. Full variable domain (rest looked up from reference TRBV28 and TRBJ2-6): DVKVTQSSRYLVKRTGEKVFLECVQDMDHENMFWYRQDPGLGLRLIYFSYDVKMKEKGDIPEGYSVSREKKERFSLILESASTNQTSMYLCASSRGLRSGANVLTFGAGSRLTVL.

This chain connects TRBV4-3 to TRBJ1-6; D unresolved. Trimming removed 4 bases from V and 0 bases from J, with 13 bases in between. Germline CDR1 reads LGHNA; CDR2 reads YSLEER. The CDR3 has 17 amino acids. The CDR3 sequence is CASSPREASSYNSPLHF. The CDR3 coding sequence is TGCGCCAGCAGCCCCCGCGAAGCTAGCTCCTATAATTCACCCCTCCACTTT.

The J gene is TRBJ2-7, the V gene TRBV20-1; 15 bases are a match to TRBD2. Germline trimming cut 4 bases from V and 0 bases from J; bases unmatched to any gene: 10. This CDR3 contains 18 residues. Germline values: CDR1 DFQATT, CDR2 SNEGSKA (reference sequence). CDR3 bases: TGCAGTGCTACGTCGGGACTAGCGGGAGGTACCAGCTCCTACGAGCAGTACTTC. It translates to CSATSGLAGGTSSYEQYF.